This T cell receptor beta chain was sequenced in a study of blood T cell repertoires in COVID-19 (TCRdb year 2020). With respect to the entire study: Samples covering the acute and convalescent phases of COVID-19 were provided by collaborators in the United States, Italy and Spain. The prospective study material was composed of cDNA or gDNA derived from T cells, B-cell-depleted T cells, or PBMCs. The dataset comprised deeply sampled blood TCRbeta repertoires from subjects exposed to, actively infected with, or recovered from COVID-19. The repertoires were made available in a free public database intended to serve as a resource for research on the immune response to SARS-CoV-2. The samples were drawn from two sources: the first 160 participants of the ongoing ImmuneRACE study, and some 1,300 subjects contributed by 6 global collaborators. The sample metadata nearly always contained a de-identified subject ID, COVID-19 status, age in years and sex. Where HLA class I and class II types were available, the types were taken from metadata supplied by the sample provider, not from assay-based typing. Overall study results and their limits: The quantity of clinical and demographic metadata differed by source and by participant and was supplied without curation.

The immunoSEQ Assay, a bias-controlled multiplex PCR, was used to amplify TCRbeta CDR3 regions from genomic DNA. On the study's bioinformatics: Within the assay, amplification of reference gene primers was used to estimate how many nucleated cells each sample contained. Sequence reads were collapsed and filtered to measure the absolute abundance of every unique TCRbeta CDR3 rearrangement. For each sample, productive Simpson clonality was calculated as the square root of Simpson's diversity index over productive rearrangements. In its TCRdb copy, this immuneACCESS table keeps in-frame sequences only and misses some clones. Where compared with another copy, unresolved V genes explain less than half of these, and the others have no known cause. From that table come the V and J calls and clone size; the DNA was used to work out D and trimming. This sample lists over 90,000 clones; more than 80% were detected once. The top ten clones comprise approximately 12% of the sample.

A remark on this clone: There is no known antigen for this receptor. No much larger clonotype is one base removed from it; base qualities were not supplied.

Whole blood was collected in K2EDTA tubes by collaborating institutions according to the institutions' own protocols. Collaborator samples were shipped for TCRbeta analysis as frozen whole blood, isolated PBMCs, or DNA extracted from either sample type. CDR1 and CDR2 are drawn from the germline V gene: SGHTS, YDEGEE. The junction carries 11 bases between V and J, which are trimmed by 2 bases and 5 bases respectively. Spanning cysteine to phenylalanine, the CDR3 consists of 14 amino acids. The kept DNA is CDR3 alone, 42 bases in frame from the first base. The TCR was taken from a human donor in a cohort sampled during active COVID-19. The chain is encoded by TRBV5-8 joined to TRBJ2-1; the D gene is perhaps TRBD2, from 5 matching bases. Sequencing was done on a sample of peripheral blood. The CDR3 reads as follows: CASSFPPGNNEQFF. The DNA reads as follows: TGTGCCAGCAGCTTTCCTCCGGGGAACAATGAGCAGTTCTTC.